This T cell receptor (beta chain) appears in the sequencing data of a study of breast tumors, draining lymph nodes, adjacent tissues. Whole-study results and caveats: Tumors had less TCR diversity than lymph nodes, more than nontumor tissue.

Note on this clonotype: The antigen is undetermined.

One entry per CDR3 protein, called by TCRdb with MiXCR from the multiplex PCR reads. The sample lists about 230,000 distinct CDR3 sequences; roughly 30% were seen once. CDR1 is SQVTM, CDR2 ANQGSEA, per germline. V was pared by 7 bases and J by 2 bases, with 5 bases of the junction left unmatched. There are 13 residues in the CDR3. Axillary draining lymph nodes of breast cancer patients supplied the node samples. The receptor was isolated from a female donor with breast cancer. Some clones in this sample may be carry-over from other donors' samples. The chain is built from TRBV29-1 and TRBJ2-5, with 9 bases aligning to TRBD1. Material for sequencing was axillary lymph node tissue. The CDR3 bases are TGCAGCGCCGGGACAGGGATTCAAGAGACCCAGTACTTC. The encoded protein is CSAGTGIQETQYF.